Below, 15 T cell receptor beta chains from the same sample are listed, as sequenced in a study of T cells in Graves' hyperthyroidism and ophthalmopathy. Authors of the study amplified TCR beta CDR3 regions from RNA transcripts. The HTBI primer set served for first-round RT-PCR of the TCR CDR3. TCRdb analysed the multiplex PCR reads with MiXCR anew, one entry per CDR3 protein. The data hold roughly 700,000 distinct CDR3 sequences, with 15% to 20% observed a single time. Sequenced sample: blood. The receptors stem from a man between 45 and 60 years old with Graves' hyperthyroidism.

This clonotype was counted at least ten times. V usage is TRBV7-6 and J usage is TRBJ2-7; TRBD2 aligns across 7 bases. V lost 6 bases, J lost 8 bases, and 19 bases stayed unmatched. Looked up from germline, CDR1 is SGHVS and CDR2 is FNYEAQ. The CDR3 spans 16 residues. DNA of the CDR3: TGTGCCAGCAGTTCCCCAATGAGCGGGACGGTGAACAAGCAGTACTTC. It translates to CASSSPMSGTVNKQYF.

The chain carries TRBV7-9 and TRBJ2-1; 7 bases align to TRBD2. There are 13 residues in the CDR3. The ends lost 0 bases at V and 9 bases at J; junction bases unmatched: 2. Germline CDR1 reads SEHNR; CDR2 reads FQNEAQ (reference sequence). The CDR3 DNA reads TGTGCCAGCAGCTTAGCACCGGGGGGTGAGCAGTTCTTC. Its translation: CASSLAPGGEQFF.

The sample holds many counts of this clonotype. The J gene is TRBJ1-4, the V gene TRBV30; D gene ambiguous. The CDR3 extends over 13 amino acids. CDR1 and CDR2 (germline): GTSNPN, SVGIG (reference sequence). The V and J ends lost 1 base and 5 bases respectively, with 8 bases between them. CDR3: CAWSGSPNEKLFF. The CDR3 DNA follows: TGTGCCTGGAGTGGCTCTCCAAATGAAAAACTGTTTTTT.

This clonotype has at least ten counts. This chain's CDR3 is CAISDPREQYF. For the CDR3, the DNA is TGTGCCATCAGTGACCCGCGCGAGCAGTACTTC. The chain joins TRBV10-3 to TRBJ2-7; D gene unclear. Germline CDR1 is ENHRY and CDR2 is SYGVKD. The CDR3 runs to 11 residues. The ends were cut back, 3 bases at V and 6 bases at J, with 6 bases in the middle.

The table lists this clonotype with many counts. The chain links TRBV19 to TRBJ2-1; 9 bases fit TRBD1. V shed 10 bases and J 1 base; nucleotides not matched to a gene: 5. CDR1 and CDR2 from the germline V gene are LNHDA and SQIVND (reference sequence). The CDR3 extends over 14 amino acids. The CDR3 sequence is CATMTGGSYNEQFF. CDR3 DNA sequence: TGTGCCACCATGACAGGGGGGTCCTACAATGAGCAGTTCTTC. Variable domain in full (rest from reference TRBV19 and TRBJ2-1): DGGITQSPKYLFRKEGQNVTLSCEQNLNHDAMYWYRQDPGQGLRLIYYSQIVNDFQKGDIAEGYSVSREKKESFPLTVTSAQKNPTAFYLCATMTGGSYNEQFFGPGTRLTVL.

This clonotype appeared a few times. The rearrangement uses TRBV28 and TRBJ1-1; tentative D call: TRBD1 (6 bases). V was clipped by 2 bases and J by 11 bases, with 18 bases between them. This CDR3 has 14 residues. Germline V gene lookup returns CDR1 MDHEN and CDR2 SYDVKM. As DNA, the CDR3 is TGTGCCAGCAGTTTAGAGGTGGGACGGGGGGCCGCTTTCTTT. Protein sequence: CASSLEVGRGAAFF.

Remarks on this clonotype: This may come from a read error, since a much larger clone is one base off. Since the CDR3 does not end with the conserved phenylalanine or tryptophan, this likely comes from a read error. The rearrangement uses TRBV28 and TRBJ1-2; D perhaps matches TRBD1 (5 bases). The V end lost 5 bases, the J end lost 4 bases, and 17 bases lay between the germline ends. CDR3 size: 15 residues. Germline CDR1 reads MDHEN; CDR2 reads SYDVKM. CDR3 loop: CASSRSPRAGYGYTL. The DNA for the CDR3 is TGTGCCAGCAGTAGATCGCCCAGGGCTGGCTATGGCTACACCCTC.

This clonotype was recorded at least ten times. The chain combines TRBV2 with TRBJ2-3; 9 bases match TRBD1. The CDR3 loop spans 16 amino acids. V lost 1 base, J lost 4 bases, and 6 bases stayed unmatched. Germline-derived CDR1 and CDR2 are SNHLY and FYNNEI. The CDR3 is CASSEDRGLLADTQYF. CDR3 bases: TGTGCCAGCAGTGAAGACAGGGGGCTGCTGGCAGATACGCAGTATTTT.

This clonotype was seen a few times. The chain links TRBV5-1 to TRBJ1-1; D is possibly TRBD1 (5 bases). The ends were cut back, 0 bases at V and 4 bases at J, with 10 bases in the middle. The CDR3 runs 14 residues. CDR1 is SGHRS, CDR2 YFSETQ, per germline. The CDR3 DNA reads as TGCGCCAGCAGCTTGGCGGGGGAGGGCACTGAAGCTTTCTTT. It yields the protein CASSLAGEGTEAFF.

This clonotype was detected many times. The V and J genes are TRBV12-3 or TRBV12-4 and TRBJ1-5; D gene unclear. V lost 3 bases and J lost 4, with 10 bases in between. The CDR3 has 14 residues. CDR3 region: CASSLNSPNQPQHF. CDR3 DNA sequence: TGTGCCAGCAGTTTGAACAGCCCGAATCAGCCCCAGCATTTT.

This clonotype was detected only a few times. The V gene is TRBV6-1, the J gene TRBJ2-3; D gene ambiguous. The V gene lost 8 bases and the J gene lost 0 bases, with 9 bases spanning the gap. The CDR3 has 13 amino acids. The V gene's germline CDR1 is MNHNS and CDR2 SASEGT. CDR3 DNA: TGTGCCAGCGTCCTCGGGAGCACAGATACGCAGTATTTT. The encoded protein is CASVLGSTDTQYF.

The rearrangement uses TRBV4-3 and TRBJ1-2; a possible D gene is TRBD1 (6 bases). Germline lookup yields CDR1 LGHNA and CDR2 YSLEER. V dropped 0 bases and J dropped 5 bases, with 19 bases sitting between them. The CDR3 runs 17 residues. CDR3 region: CASSQEGGARNVYGYTF. For the CDR3, the DNA is TGCGCCAGCAGCCAAGAGGGGGGGGCTCGGAATGTATATGGCTACACCTTC.

Worth noting for this clonotype: A much larger clone is a single base away; this may be a read error. V usage is TRBV27 and J usage is TRBJ2-3; a weak D match, TRBD1 (5 bases). The CDR3 sequence is 13 residues long. Germline values: CDR1 MNHEY, CDR2 SMNVEV (reference sequence). V was trimmed by 8 bases and J by 3 bases, leaving 12 bases between them. CDR3 sequence (DNA): TGTGCCAGCGCCGGCAGGGTAACAGATACGCAGTATTTT. Translated: CASAGRVTDTQYF.

This clonotype was picked up a small number of times. The chain is built from TRBV4-1 and TRBJ2-1; D perhaps matches TRBD1 (7 bases). Deletions cut 0 bases from V and 9 bases from J, with 21 bases between. The CDR3 is 17 residues long. Germline CDR1 reads MGHRA; CDR2 reads YSYEKL. DNA for the CDR3: TGCGCCAGCAGCCAAGAGGAGGGGGCTAGGCTGGTCTTTGAGCAGTTCTTC. The encoded protein is CASSQEEGARLVFEQFF.

The chain carries TRBV18 and TRBJ1-1; D call uncertain. CDR1 and CDR2 from the germline V gene are KGHSH and LQKENI. This CDR3 is built from 15 residues. The V end lost 4 bases, the J end lost 0 bases, and 12 bases lay between the germline ends. The CDR3 bases are TGTGCCAGCTCACTATCGGGCGCCTTGAACACTGAAGCTTTCTTT. Protein sequence: CASSLSGALNTEAFF.